The entry below describes one T cell receptor (beta chain). The data originate from a study of blood T cell repertoires in COVID-19. Study information: Whether acute or convalescent, the COVID-19 samples came from the United States, Italy and Spain. T cells, B-cell-depleted T cells, or PBMCs provided the cDNA or gDNA that served as material.

Authors' methods: Reference gene primer amplification gave nucleated cell count estimates. Data came from immunoSEQ multiplex PCR; TCRdb stores just in-frame clones and leaves some out. V and J calls and clone size are as listed in that table; D and trimming were resolved from the DNA. This table holds tens of thousands of clones, about nine tenths found once. This TCR derives from a man aged 60 to 75 with acute or convalescent COVID-19. The sample was peripheral blood.

CDR3 sequence: CASSATDRDTGELFF. The CDR3 bases are TGCGCCAGCAGCGCGACGGACAGGGACACCGGGGAGCTGTTTTTT. This rearrangement joins TRBV5-1 to TRBJ2-2; TRBD1 aligns across 8 bases. The CDR3 loop spans 15 amino acids. After removal of 4 bases from V and 3 bases from J, the junction contained 5 bases not matched to a gene. From germline, CDR1 is SGHRS and CDR2 YFSETQ.